This T cell receptor (beta chain) was profiled in a study of cytomegalovirus exposure and HLA in healthy donors. Study-level points and caveats: Later, an analysis found that TCR clusters from the first cohort tended to co-occur in the 90 to 150 validation repertoires. Reports credit the classifier with highly specific, highly sensitive diagnosis of cytomegalovirus status.

The method was immunoSEQ multiplex PCR; TCRdb's version includes in-frame clones alone and lacks a portion of them. The sample yields some 76,000 clones, less than 95% seen once. About this clone: Its antigen is undetermined.

The TCR was taken from a woman younger than 35 in good health and CMV-seropositive. Sample: PBMCs.

The CDR3 reads CASRDRGLTEAFF. CDR3 DNA sequence: TGCGCCAGCAGGGACAGGGGGTTGACTGAAGCTTTCTTT. This rearrangement joins TRBV10-2 to TRBJ1-1, with 10 nucleotides matching TRBD1. The V gene's germline CDR1 is WSHSY and CDR2 SAAADI. Germline trimming cut 6 bases from V and 5 bases from J; bases unmatched to any gene: 3. CDR3 length: 13 amino acids.